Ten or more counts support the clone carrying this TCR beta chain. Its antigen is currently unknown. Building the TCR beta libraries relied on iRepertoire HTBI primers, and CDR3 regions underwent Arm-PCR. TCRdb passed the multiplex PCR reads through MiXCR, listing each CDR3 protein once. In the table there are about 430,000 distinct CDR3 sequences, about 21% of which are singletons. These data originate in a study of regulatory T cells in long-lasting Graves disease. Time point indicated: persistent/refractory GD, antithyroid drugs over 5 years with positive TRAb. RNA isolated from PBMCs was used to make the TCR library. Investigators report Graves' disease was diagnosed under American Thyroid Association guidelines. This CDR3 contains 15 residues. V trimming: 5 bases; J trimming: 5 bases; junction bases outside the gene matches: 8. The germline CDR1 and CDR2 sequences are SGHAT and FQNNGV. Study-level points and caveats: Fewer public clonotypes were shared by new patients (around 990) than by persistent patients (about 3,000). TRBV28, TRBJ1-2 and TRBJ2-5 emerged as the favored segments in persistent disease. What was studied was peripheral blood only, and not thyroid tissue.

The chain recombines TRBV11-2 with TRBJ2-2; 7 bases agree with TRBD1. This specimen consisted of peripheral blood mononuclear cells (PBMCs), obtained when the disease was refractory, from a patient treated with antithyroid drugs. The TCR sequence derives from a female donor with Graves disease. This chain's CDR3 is CASSVQGPRTGELFF. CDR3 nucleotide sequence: TGTGCCAGCAGCGTACAGGGGCCGAGAACCGGGGAGCTGTTTTTT.